One sample yielded the 2 T cell receptor beta chains listed below, sequenced in a study of blood T cell repertoires in COVID-19. Only in-frame clones appear in the TCRdb table, and some are missing; sequencing was by immunoSEQ multiplex PCR. This sample yields 97,000 or so clones, of which around 84% are seen a single time; around 4% belongs to the top ten. The sample was peripheral blood. These receptor sequences come from a human donor in a cohort sampled during active COVID-19.

The V and J genes are TRBV14 and TRBJ2-5; D is possibly TRBD2 (5 bases). With 6 bases removed from V and 2 bases from J, the gap between germline ends came to 16 bases. Germline V gene data show CDR1 as SGHDN and CDR2 as FVKESK. This CDR3 is 15 amino acids long. The CDR3 bases are TGTGCCAGCAGACCGGGATACGGGGAGCAAGAGACCCAGTACTTC. Protein sequence: CASRPGYGEQETQYF.

This clone was seen a few times. The genes are TRBV3-1 (or the pseudogene TRBV3-2) and TRBJ1-2, with TRBD1 identical over 10 bases. Germline V gene data show CDR1 as LGHDT and CDR2 as YNNKEL (reference sequence). The CDR3 sequence is 13 residues long. Trimming at V came to 6 bases and at J to 7 bases, leaving 5 bases not matched to a gene. The CDR3 loop is CASSRQGAGGYTF. In DNA, the CDR3 is TGTGCCAGCAGTCGACAGGGGGCGGGTGGCTACACCTTC.